This T cell receptor (beta chain) was sequenced during a study of radiotherapy plus CTLA-4 blockade in lung cancer. At the level of the study: Of the patients, 15% to 20% showed objective responses and roughly 31% attained disease control. Findings of the study overall: In blood, TCR clones derived from the tumor expanded after radiotherapy plus ipilimumab.

This clone turned up a few times. Its cognate antigen is unknown. This CDR3 has 14 amino acids. CDR1 GTSNPN and CDR2 SVGIG come from the germline V gene (reference sequence). The V and J ends lost 7 bases and 3 bases, in that order; junction bases with no gene match: 9. Sequenced by immunoSEQ multiplex PCR; TCRdb stores in-frame clones only, minus some. The sample gives some 70,000 clones, 79% of which show up once; 10% is in the top ten. The sequence derives from a human donor with non-small cell lung cancer who had a complete response to radiotherapy plus ipilimumab. The starting material was peripheral blood, obtained from a patient treated with radiotherapy plus ipilimumab. V is TRBV30 and J is TRBJ1-2; 9 nucleotides align to TRBD1. The CDR3 loop is CAYRQGGGDYGYTF. The CDR3 DNA reads as TGTGCCTACAGACAGGGGGGCGGTGACTATGGCTACACCTTC.